Below, 10 T cell receptor beta chains from the same sample are listed, as sequenced in a study of identical twins. One entry per CDR3 protein results from TCRdb running MiXCR on the 5' RACE reads. The profile shows roughly 500,000 distinct CDR3 sequences, less than 25% of them singletons. These data were also reused for a study on T cells expressing NK-cell markers.

Sequencing was done on a sample of CD4+ T cells sorted from blood. The receptor source for this set is a woman aged 18-35 years in good health.

This clonotype has just a few counts. The V gene is TRBV6-5, the J gene TRBJ2-3; 8 bases align to TRBD2. The V segment lost 0 bases and the J segment 4 bases; nucleotides outside the gene matches: 0. The CDR3 totals 14 residues. Germline V CDR1 and CDR2: MNHEY, SVGAGI. The CDR3 spells CASSYSRGADTQYF. For the CDR3, the DNA is TGTGCCAGCAGTTACTCGCGGGGGGCAGATACGCAGTATTTT.

The chain couples TRBV4-1 to TRBJ2-7, with D possibly being TRBD1 (5 bases). The CDR3 covers 16 residues. The germline V gene has CDR1 MGHRA and CDR2 YSYEKL. V lost 6 bases and J lost 3, with 21 bases in between. This CDR3 is CASRPGLGNTVYEQYF. Written as DNA, the CDR3 is TGCGCCAGCAGGCCAGGGCTGGGAAATACCGTCTACGAGCAGTACTTC.

There are a few counts of this clonotype. V usage is TRBV6-2 or TRBV6-3 and J usage is TRBJ2-1; 9 bases match TRBD1. This CDR3 comprises 16 residues. J was trimmed by 6 bases and V by 4 bases; bases with no gene match: 10. Germline lookup yields CDR1 MNHEY and CDR2 SVGEGT. The CDR3 sequence is CASSLRGTGNINEQFF. In DNA form, the CDR3 reads TGTGCCAGCAGTTTGAGGGGGACAGGGAATATCAATGAGCAGTTCTTC.

The V and J genes are TRBV12-3 or TRBV12-4 and TRBJ1-3; 7 bases are shared with TRBD1. The CDR3 is 13 residues long. V lost 1 base and J lost 7; bases outside the gene matches: 1. The CDR3, as DNA: TGTGCCAGCAGTTTAGAACAGGGGAACACCATATATTTT. It codes for CASSLEQGNTIYF.

Only a few counts were recorded for this clonotype. The chain combines TRBV10-2 with TRBJ1-1; TRBD1 is a possible D gene (5 bases). Germline values: CDR1 WSHSY, CDR2 SAAADI. V lost 9 bases and J lost 4, with 12 bases in between. There are 12 residues in the CDR3. CDR3 in amino acids: CASKQGFTEAFF. The CDR3 nucleotides read TGCGCCAGTAAGCAGGGTTTCACTGAAGCTTTCTTT.

This clonotype came up many times. V is TRBV3-1 and J is TRBJ1-3; possibly TRBD1 for D (5 bases). Germline CDR1 LGHDT, CDR2 YNNKEL (reference sequence). This CDR3 spans 14 amino acids. The V gene lost 2 bases and the J gene lost 0 bases, with 5 bases spanning the gap. This CDR3 is CASSQQGSGNTIYF. DNA of the CDR3: TGTGCCAGCAGCCAACAGGGCTCTGGAAACACCATATATTTT. The variable domain in full, with the rest retrieved from reference TRBV3-1 and TRBJ1-3, is DTAVSQTPKYLVTQMGNDKSIKCEQNLGHDTMYWYKQDSKKFLKIMFSYNNKELIINETVPNRFSPKSPDKAHLNLHINSLELGDSAVYFCASSQQGSGNTIYFGEGSWLTVV.

This chain links TRBV20-1 with TRBJ1-1; possible D gene TRBD1, 5 bases. Germline CDR1 is DFQATT and CDR2 is SNEGSKA (reference sequence). With 3 bases removed from V and 0 bases from J, the gap between germline ends came to 14 bases. CDR3 length: 15 residues. CDR3 protein: CSARVNRQMNTEAFF. The CDR3 DNA sequence: TGCAGTGCTAGGGTTAACAGGCAAATGAACACTGAAGCTTTCTTT.

The rearrangement uses TRBV29-1 and TRBJ2-7; 9 bases map to TRBD2. With V trimmed by 4 bases and J by 2 bases, 6 bases remained unmatched. The CDR3 length is 14 residues. Germline assignment: CDR1 SQVTM and CDR2 ANQGSEA. The CDR3 spells CSVGKTSGTYEQYF. CDR3 coding DNA: TGCAGCGTTGGGAAGACTAGCGGTACCTACGAGCAGTACTTC.

This clonotype was observed a few times. The chain uses TRBV3-1 and TRBJ2-7; D is perhaps TRBD1 (6 bases). Deletions cut 4 bases from V and 7 bases from J, with 11 bases between. The CDR3 totals 12 residues. CDR1 is LGHDT, CDR2 YNNKEL, per germline (reference sequence). CDR3 sequence: CASSLSGTEQYF. The DNA for the CDR3 is TGTGCCAGCAGCCTTTCGGGGACAGAGCAGTACTTC.

This rearrangement joins TRBV2 to TRBJ1-1, with D possibly TRBD1 on 6 matching bases. The CDR3 contains 13 residues. The germline V gene has CDR1 SNHLY and CDR2 FYNNEI. V was clipped by 10 bases and J by 4 bases, with 16 bases between them. The CDR3 reads CATQGDVGTEAFF. The CDR3 DNA sequence: TGTGCCACACAGGGAGATGTGGGCACTGAAGCTTTCTTT.